A single sample gave rise to the 3 T cell receptor beta chains below, sequenced in a study of cytomegalovirus exposure and HLA in healthy donors. Method: immunoSEQ multiplex PCR; TCRdb's copy keeps in-frame clones and lacks some. Counted here are 150,000 to 200,000 clones, 84% occurring once; the ten biggest clones make up around 2.8%. Source material: PBMCs. Receptor source: a woman aged 18-29 years in good health and CMV-seropositive.

This chain uses TRBV27 with TRBJ1-2; TRBD1 is a possible D gene (5 bases). V was shortened by 7 bases and J by 2 bases, with 17 bases between the two germline ends. CDR3 size: 15 residues. Germline V gene sequence: CDR1 MNHEY, CDR2 SMNVEV (reference sequence). In DNA form, the CDR3 reads TGTGCCAGCATGCGCTCCCAGGGCTGGAACTATGGCTACACCTTC. As protein: CASMRSQGWNYGYTF.

This CDR3 is CASSPLAGHTGELFF. CDR3 DNA sequence: TGTGCCAGCAGCCCTCTAGCGGGGCACACCGGGGAGCTGTTTTTT. This chain joins TRBV14 and TRBJ2-2; TRBD2 aligns across 9 bases. The CDR3 sequence is 15 residues long. Germline assignment: CDR1 SGHDN and CDR2 FVKESK. V dropped 4 bases and J dropped 3; count of bases not matched to a gene: 3.

The rearrangement joins TRBV13 to TRBJ1-1, with a tentative D call TRBD1 (6 bases). CDR1 PRHDT and CDR2 FYEKMQ come from the germline V gene (reference sequence). Deletions cut 7 bases from V and 1 base from J, with 16 bases between. This CDR3 comprises 15 residues. The DNA for the CDR3 is TGTGCCAGCATGCTCCAGGGGTTTGGGAACACTGAAGCTTTCTTT. This codes for CASMLQGFGNTEAFF.